Sequencing of this T cell receptor beta chain was carried out in a study of Ad26.COV2.S vaccination and SARS-CoV-2 variants (dated by TCRdb to the early 2020s). For the wider study: Vaccine-arm donors came from COV1001, a multicentre, randomized, double-blind, placebo-controlled phase I-IIa trial of Ad26.COV2.S in healthy adults. The TCR-sequenced set comprised approximately 30 samples: around 20 Ad26.COV2.S vaccine recipients, 5 placebo recipients and 8 SARS-CoV-2 convalescent individuals. Investigators did not know the trial group allocation while performing experiments and assessing outcomes. Dosing of Ad26.COV2.S was intramuscular, at either 5x10^10 or 1x10^11 viral particles, delivered as one shot or as two shots spaced 56 days apart. TCRbeta repertoire sequencing was used to assess the specificity and breadth of SARS-CoV-2-reactive T cell receptors after Ad26.COV2.S vaccination. Participants in the trial were split at random into five groups of five each, receiving low-dose or high-dose Ad26.COV2.S once or twice, or else placebo on both occasions. Paper-wide results and their limitations: The study was not powered for comparison of responses between vaccine doses or regimens. After vaccination, substantial breadth of spike-specific CD8+ and CD4+ T cell responses was reported. Higher spike-specific TCR breadth was observed in Ad26.COV2.S recipients than in placebo recipients (P = 0.0014). The authors noted that total T cell responses may have been underestimated by the TCR breadth and depth analyses. Non-spike TCR breadth was comparable between vaccine and placebo recipients, consistent with the vaccine containing only spike.

The immunoSEQ Assay was the method used to sequence TCRbeta CDR3 regions. After extraction, genomic DNA underwent amplification by bias-controlled multiplex PCR, followed by high-throughput sequencing. The paper's data handling went like this. To quantify the absolute abundance of each unique TCRbeta CDR3 region, sequences were collapsed and filtered. Usable DNA was measured by amplifying reference genes present in all nucleated cells, and TCRbeta template counts were normalized to that usable DNA to estimate T cell fraction. Repertoire TCRs were annotated as SARS-CoV-2-specific by exact matching of V gene, CDR3 amino acid sequence and J gene to a known reactive TCR set. The reference SARS-CoV-2 TCR set was obtained from MIRA and was filtered for enrichment in COVID-19-positive ImmuneCODE repertoires, whereby public or cross-reactive TCRs were removed. Using the MIRA antigens, annotated TCRs were further analysed by specific ORF or by position within an ORF. Breadth was defined as the number of annotated unique rearrangements divided by the total number of unique productive rearrangements, and depth was defined as the summed frequency of the annotated unique rearrangements. Group comparisons of TCR breadth used two-sided Wilcoxon rank-sum tests. The clones in this table, taken by TCRdb from immuneACCESS, are in-frame only. Not every clone is retained; where verified, under half of the shortfall comes from an unresolved V gene, and the cause of the rest is unknown. That table is the source of V, J and clone size, and D and trimming were worked out from the DNA. Present in this sample are about 480,000 clones, around nine tenths of which were seen just once. The ten largest account for roughly 13% of the sample.

The CDR3 contains 16 residues, cysteine and phenylalanine counted. Solely the CDR3 DNA is kept, with 48 bases framed from the first base. CDR1 and CDR2 are drawn from the germline V gene (reference sequence): LNHNV, YYDKDF. Between the V and J ends, shortened by 1 base and 2 bases respectively, the junction contains 14 bases. Comments on this clone: The specificity of this receptor is unknown. One base away there is no much larger clone; base qualities are not given.

The treatment or condition label here, explained by the study, means: 19 received Ad26.COV2.S at low or high dose, single or two shots; roughly five received placebo; per-sample allocation not given. Repertoires of vaccine and placebo recipients were sequenced from samples taken on day 63 after the first injection. Between 29 July and 7 August 2020, Cohort 1b enrolled 25 adults aged 18-55 years at one site in Boston, USA. Ad26.COV2.S was a replication-incompetent adenovirus type 26 vector expressing a prefusion-stabilized SARS-CoV-2 spike protein from the original Wuhan strain. This clonotype was obtained from a person aged 18-65 years who received the Ad26.COV2.S COVID-19 vaccine or a placebo. Recombination joined TRBV15 with TRBJ1-1; the D gene is perhaps TRBD1, on 6 matching bases. The material was peripheral blood, obtained in a trial of Ad26.COV2.S vaccine versus placebo. The CDR3 protein sequence reads: CATSRGGLGANTEAFF. The DNA reads TGTGCCACCAGCAGAGGGGGATTGGGGGCAAACACTGAAGCTTTCTTT.